The 11 T cell receptor beta chains below were found in one sample sequenced in a study of shared clonotypes between healthy human individuals. The naive CD8 fraction comprised CD45RO-negative cells positively selected for CCR7 and excluded terminally differentiated effector memory CD45RA+ cells. Repertoires were generated with immunoSEQ multiplex PCR, while TCRdb's copy carries only in-frame clones and drops some. The repertoire holds 630,000 or so clones, 95% to 98% seen once, with 0.3% in the top ten. Sequencing input: naive CD8+ T cells sorted from blood. The origin of the receptors is a man aged 30-40 years in good health.

V gene TRBV2 combines with J gene TRBJ2-1, with D possibly called TRBD1 or TRBD2 (6 bases each). V dropped 2 bases and J dropped 15 bases, with 14 bases sitting between them. CDR3 length: 12 residues. Per the germline V gene, CDR1 is SNHLY and CDR2 is FYNNEI. The CDR3 DNA sequence: TGTGCCAGCAGTGAAACCGGCGGAGGGGGGTTCTTC. This gives the protein CASSETGGGGFF.

V and J are TRBV27 and TRBJ2-7; 8 bases are a match to TRBD1. V lost 0 bases and J lost 2; bases outside the gene matches: 3. CDR3 length: 15 residues. Germline loops: CDR1 MNHEY, CDR2 SMNVEV (reference sequence). In DNA, the CDR3 is TGTGCCAGCAGTTTATCTTCGACAGGGGCCTACGAGCAGTACTTC. This codes for CASSLSSTGAYEQYF.

The chain couples TRBV7-9 to TRBJ1-1, with D unclear. The CDR3 consists of 12 residues. Germline values: CDR1 SEHNR, CDR2 FQNEAQ (reference sequence). V dropped 4 bases and J dropped 5 bases, with 8 bases sitting between them. The CDR3 reads CASSSWQTEAFF. In DNA form, the CDR3 reads TGTGCCAGCAGCTCATGGCAGACTGAAGCTTTCTTT. The variable domain in full, with the rest retrieved from reference TRBV7-9 and TRBJ1-1, is DTGVSQNPRHKITKRGQNVTFRCDPISEHNRLYWYRQTLGQGPEFLTYFQNEAQLEKSRLLSDRFSAERPKGSFSTLEIQRTEQGDSAMYLCASSSWQTEAFFGQGTRLTVV.

In this sample, this clone turned up a few times. The chain has TRBV29-1 and TRBJ2-1; D is unresolved. This CDR3 is 14 amino acids long. Germline V gene data show CDR1 as SQVTM and CDR2 as ANQGSEA. Trimming took off 6 bases at V and 3 bases at J, with 15 bases between the two ends. CDR3 in DNA: TGCAGCGTCCCACCGGTAAGCTACTACAATGAGCAGTTCTTC. Its protein product is CSVPPVSYYNEQFF.

The rearrangement uses TRBV19 and TRBJ2-1, with 7 bases identical to TRBD1. This CDR3 region has 17 residues. Germline lookup yields CDR1 LNHDA and CDR2 SQIVND (reference sequence). V lost 0 bases to trimming and J lost 2 bases; unmatched junction nucleotides: 7. CDR3: CASSIDLWDRTYNEQFF. CDR3 nucleotide sequence: TGTGCCAGTAGTATAGATCTATGGGACAGAACCTACAATGAGCAGTTCTTC.

This chain connects TRBV5-1 to TRBJ2-2; D ambiguous. The germline gives CDR1 SGHRS, CDR2 YFSETQ. The CDR3 totals 14 residues. V lost 2 bases, J lost 6 bases, and 11 bases lay in between. The CDR3 sequence: CASSLPPNPGELFF. CDR3 nucleotide sequence: TGCGCCAGCAGCTTACCCCCTAACCCCGGGGAGCTGTTTTTT.

V gene TRBV29-1 combines with J gene TRBJ2-1, with 9 bases aligning to TRBD2. This CDR3 spans 14 amino acids. Losses at the gene ends were 1 base for V and 7 bases for J; bases not matched to a gene: 5. The germline gives CDR1 SQVTM, CDR2 ANQGSEA. The CDR3 DNA sequence: TGCAGCGTTGAAGGCGGGAGGGCAGAGAATGAGCAGTTCTTC. Its translation: CSVEGGRAENEQFF.

The V and J genes are TRBV4-3 and TRBJ2-5, with D possibly matching TRBD1 (6 bases). V dropped 4 bases and J dropped 2 bases, with 14 bases sitting between them. The CDR3 has 15 amino acids. Germline V gene sequence: CDR1 LGHNA, CDR2 YSLEER. The CDR3 protein is CASSRYQGPQETQYF. CDR3 DNA sequence: TGCGCCAGCAGCCGATATCAGGGGCCACAAGAGACCCAGTACTTC.

This chain joins TRBV7-9 and TRBJ1-4; tentative D call: TRBD1 (5 bases). The V end was cut by 5 bases, the J end by 7 bases, with 17 bases between. The CDR3 covers 15 residues. Germline V CDR1 and CDR2: SEHNR, FQNEAQ (reference sequence). CDR3 coding DNA: TGTGCCAGCAGCGAAGCCGGGGCAGCCGGTGAAAAACTGTTTTTT. Translated: CASSEAGAAGEKLFF.

J is TRBJ2-3 and V is TRBV29-1, with a possible D match to TRBD1 (5 bases). CDR1 and CDR2 (germline): SQVTM, ANQGSEA. Trimming removed 4 bases from V and 0 bases from J, with 11 bases in between. This CDR3 is 14 amino acids long. CDR3 DNA: TGCAGCGTTGCCGTGACAGCTAGCACAGATACGCAGTATTTT. This encodes CSVAVTASTDTQYF.

The V gene is TRBV29-1, the J gene TRBJ2-7, with unresolved D. The CDR3 spans 13 residues. Germline V gene data show CDR1 as SQVTM and CDR2 as ANQGSEA. V was clipped by 6 bases and J by 1 base, with 13 bases between them. CDR3 region: CSVRQEGSYEQYF. Here the CDR3 DNA reads TGCAGCGTCCGACAAGAAGGTTCCTACGAGCAGTACTTC.